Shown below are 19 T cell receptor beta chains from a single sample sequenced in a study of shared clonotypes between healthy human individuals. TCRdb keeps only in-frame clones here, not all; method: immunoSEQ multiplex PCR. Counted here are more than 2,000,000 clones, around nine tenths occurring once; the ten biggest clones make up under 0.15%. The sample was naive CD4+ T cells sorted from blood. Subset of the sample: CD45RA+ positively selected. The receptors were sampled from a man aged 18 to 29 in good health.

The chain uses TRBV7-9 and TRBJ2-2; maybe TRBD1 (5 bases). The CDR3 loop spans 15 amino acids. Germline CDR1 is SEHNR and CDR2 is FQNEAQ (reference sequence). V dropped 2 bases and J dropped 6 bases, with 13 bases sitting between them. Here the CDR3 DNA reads TGTGCCAGCAGCTTAAGGGGTCTAGAGCCCGGGGAGCTGTTTTTT. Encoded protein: CASSLRGLEPGELFF.

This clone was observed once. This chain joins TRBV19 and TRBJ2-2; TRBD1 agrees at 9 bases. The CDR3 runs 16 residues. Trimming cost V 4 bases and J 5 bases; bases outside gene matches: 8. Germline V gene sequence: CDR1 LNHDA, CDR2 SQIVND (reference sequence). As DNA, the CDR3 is TGTGCCAGTAGTAAAGGACAGGGGTTTTGGACCGGGGAGCTGTTTTTT. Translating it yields CASSKGQGFWTGELFF.

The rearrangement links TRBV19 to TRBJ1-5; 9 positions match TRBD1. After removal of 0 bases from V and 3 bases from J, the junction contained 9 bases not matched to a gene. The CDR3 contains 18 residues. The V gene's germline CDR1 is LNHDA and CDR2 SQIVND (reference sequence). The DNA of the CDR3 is TGTGCCAGTAGTATAGATCGTACAGGGGGCAACGTCAATCAGCCCCAGCATTTT. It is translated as CASSIDRTGGNVNQPQHF.

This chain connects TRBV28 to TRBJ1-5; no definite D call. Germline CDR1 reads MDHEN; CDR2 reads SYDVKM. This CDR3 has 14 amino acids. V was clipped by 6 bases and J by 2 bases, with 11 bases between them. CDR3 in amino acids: CASSPSFGNQPQHF. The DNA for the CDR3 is TGTGCCAGCAGCCCATCCTTTGGCAATCAGCCCCAGCATTTT.

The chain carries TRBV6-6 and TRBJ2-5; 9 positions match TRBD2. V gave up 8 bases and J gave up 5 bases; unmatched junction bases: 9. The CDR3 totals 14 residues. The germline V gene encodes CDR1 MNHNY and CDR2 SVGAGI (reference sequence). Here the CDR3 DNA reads TGTGCCAGCCGAGGCGGGGGGGCAAGTGAGACCCAGTACTTC. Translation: CASRGGGASETQYF.

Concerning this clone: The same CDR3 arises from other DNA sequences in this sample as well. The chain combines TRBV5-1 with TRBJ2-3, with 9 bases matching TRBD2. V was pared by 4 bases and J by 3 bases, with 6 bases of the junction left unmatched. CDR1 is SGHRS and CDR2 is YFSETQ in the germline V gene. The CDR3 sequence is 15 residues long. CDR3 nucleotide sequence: TGCGCCAGCAGCCCCCTAGCGGGATCAACAGATACGCAGTATTTT. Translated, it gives CASSPLAGSTDTQYF.

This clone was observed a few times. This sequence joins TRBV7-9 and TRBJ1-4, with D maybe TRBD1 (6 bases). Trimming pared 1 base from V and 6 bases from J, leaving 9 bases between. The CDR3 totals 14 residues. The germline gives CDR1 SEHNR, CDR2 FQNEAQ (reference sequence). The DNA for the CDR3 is TGTGCCAGCAGCTTAGGACAGGAGGATGAAAAACTGTTTTTT. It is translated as CASSLGQEDEKLFF.

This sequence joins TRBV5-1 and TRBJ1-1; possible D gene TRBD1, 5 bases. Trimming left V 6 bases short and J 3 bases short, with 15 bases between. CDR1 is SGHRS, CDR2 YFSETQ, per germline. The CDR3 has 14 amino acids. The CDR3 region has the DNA TGCGCCAGCACCCTCTCTCGGGGGGACACTGAAGCTTTCTTT. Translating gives CASTLSRGDTEAFF. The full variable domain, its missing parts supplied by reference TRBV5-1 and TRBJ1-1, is KAGVTQTPRYLIKTRGQQVTLSCSPISGHRSVSWYQQTPGQGLQFLFEYFSETQRNKGNFPGRFSGRQFSNSRSEMNVSTLELGDSALYLCASTLSRGDTEAFFGQGTRLTVV.

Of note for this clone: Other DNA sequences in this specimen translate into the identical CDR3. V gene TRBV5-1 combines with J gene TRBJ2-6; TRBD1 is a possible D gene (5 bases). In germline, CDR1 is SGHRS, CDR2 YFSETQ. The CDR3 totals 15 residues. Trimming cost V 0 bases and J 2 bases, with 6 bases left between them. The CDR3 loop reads CASSLAGPGANVLTF. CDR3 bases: TGCGCCAGCAGCTTGGCAGGGCCTGGGGCCAACGTCCTGACTTTC. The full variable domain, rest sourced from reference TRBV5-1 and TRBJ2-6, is KAGVTQTPRYLIKTRGQQVTLSCSPISGHRSVSWYQQTPGQGLQFLFEYFSETQRNKGNFPGRFSGRQFSNSRSEMNVSTLELGDSALYLCASSLAGPGANVLTFGAGSRLTVL.

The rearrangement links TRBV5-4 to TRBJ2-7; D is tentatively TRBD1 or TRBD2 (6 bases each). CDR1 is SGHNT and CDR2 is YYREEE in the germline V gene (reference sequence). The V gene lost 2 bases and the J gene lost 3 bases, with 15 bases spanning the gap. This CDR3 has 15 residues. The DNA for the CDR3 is TGTGCCAGCAGCTTCGGGGGCAGGATGTTCTACGAGCAGTACTTC. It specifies CASSFGGRMFYEQYF.

CDR3 bases: TGCGCCAGCAGCCGGGTGGCAGGGGACTCGACCTACGAGCAGTACTTC. This encodes CASSRVAGDSTYEQYF. This chain joins TRBV4-3 and TRBJ2-7; D assignment may be TRBD1 or TRBD2 (6 bases each). This CDR3 has 16 residues. Trimming took off 4 bases at V and 2 bases at J, with 18 bases between the two ends. Germline assignment: CDR1 LGHNA and CDR2 YSLEER.

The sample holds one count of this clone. The CDR3 DNA is TGTGCCAGCAGATCGACTAGCGGGGGGGTAGAGTTCTTC. Protein sequence: CASRSTSGGVEFF. The V and J genes are TRBV6-1 and TRBJ2-1; 14 bases are shared with TRBD2. CDR1 MNHNS and CDR2 SASEGT come from the germline V gene. CDR3 size: 13 residues. With 6 bases clipped from V and 14 bases from J, the junction kept 6 bases outside the gene matches.

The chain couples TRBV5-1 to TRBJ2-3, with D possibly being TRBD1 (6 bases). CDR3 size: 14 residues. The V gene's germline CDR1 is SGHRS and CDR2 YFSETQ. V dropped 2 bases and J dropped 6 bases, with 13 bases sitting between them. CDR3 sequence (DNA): TGCGCCAGCAGCTTTAAGCAGGGGCCGGATACGCAGTATTTT. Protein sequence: CASSFKQGPDTQYF.

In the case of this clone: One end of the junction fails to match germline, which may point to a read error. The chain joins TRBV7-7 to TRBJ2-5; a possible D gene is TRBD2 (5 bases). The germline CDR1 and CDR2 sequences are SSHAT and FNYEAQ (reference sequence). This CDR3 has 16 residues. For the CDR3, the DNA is TGTGCTAGCAGCCCCGGTCGGGGTACCGAGGGAGAGACCCAGTACTTC. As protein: CASSPGRGTEGETQYF. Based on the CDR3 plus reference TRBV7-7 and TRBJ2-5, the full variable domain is GAGVSQSPRYKVTKRGQDVTLRCDPISSHATLYWYQQALGQGPEFLTYFNYEAQPDKSGLPSDRFSAERPEGSISTLTIQRTEQRDSAMYRCASSPGRGTEGETQYFGPGTRLLVL.

The DNA for the CDR3 is TGCAGCGTTGAGCAGGGTTTCATTGAAGCTTTCTTT. Translation gives CSVEQGFIEAFF. The chain recombines TRBV29-1 with TRBJ1-1; a weak D match, TRBD1 (5 bases). The CDR3 has 12 residues. Trimming removed 3 bases at V and 7 bases at J, with 12 bases between. CDR1 and CDR2 from the germline V gene are SQVTM and ANQGSEA.

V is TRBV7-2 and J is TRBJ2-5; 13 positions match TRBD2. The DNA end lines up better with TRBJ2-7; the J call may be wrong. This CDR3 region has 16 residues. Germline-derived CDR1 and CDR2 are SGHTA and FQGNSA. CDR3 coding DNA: TGTGCCAGCAGCTCCCTCGCCGGACTAGCGGGAGTCGAGCAGTACTTC. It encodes CASSSLAGLAGVEQYF.

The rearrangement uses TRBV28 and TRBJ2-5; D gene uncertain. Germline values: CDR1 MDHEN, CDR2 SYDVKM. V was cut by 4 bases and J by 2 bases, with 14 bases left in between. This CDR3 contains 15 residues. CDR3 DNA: TGTGCCAGCAGTTCAGCCCGTGGGATACAAGAGACCCAGTACTTC. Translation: CASSSARGIQETQYF.

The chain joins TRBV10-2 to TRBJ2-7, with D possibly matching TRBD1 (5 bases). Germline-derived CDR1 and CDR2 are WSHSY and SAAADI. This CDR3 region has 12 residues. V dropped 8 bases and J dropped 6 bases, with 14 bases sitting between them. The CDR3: CASCRQGAEQYF. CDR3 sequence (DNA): TGCGCCAGCTGTCGGCAGGGCGCCGAGCAGTACTTC.

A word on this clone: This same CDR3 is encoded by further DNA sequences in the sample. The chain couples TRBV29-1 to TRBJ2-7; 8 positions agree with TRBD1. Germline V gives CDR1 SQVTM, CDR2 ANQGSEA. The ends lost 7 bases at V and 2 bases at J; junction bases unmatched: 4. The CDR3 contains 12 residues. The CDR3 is CSGGQGTYEQYF. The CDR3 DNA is TGCAGCGGTGGACAGGGAACCTACGAGCAGTACTTC.